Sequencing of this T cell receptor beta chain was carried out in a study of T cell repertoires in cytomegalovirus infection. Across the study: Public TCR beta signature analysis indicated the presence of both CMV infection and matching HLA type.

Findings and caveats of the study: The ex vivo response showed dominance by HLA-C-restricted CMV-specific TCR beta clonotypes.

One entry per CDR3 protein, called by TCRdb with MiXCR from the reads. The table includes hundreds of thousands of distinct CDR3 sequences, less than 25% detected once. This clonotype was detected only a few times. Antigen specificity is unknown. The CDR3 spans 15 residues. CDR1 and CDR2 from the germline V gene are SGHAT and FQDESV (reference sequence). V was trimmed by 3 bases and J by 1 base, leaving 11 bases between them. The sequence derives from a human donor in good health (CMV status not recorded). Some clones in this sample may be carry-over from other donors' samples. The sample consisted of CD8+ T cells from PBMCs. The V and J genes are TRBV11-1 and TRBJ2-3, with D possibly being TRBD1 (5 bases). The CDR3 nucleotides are TGTGCCAGCAGCTTGTATAGGGGCGGCACAGATACGCAGTATTTT. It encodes CASSLYRGGTDTQYF. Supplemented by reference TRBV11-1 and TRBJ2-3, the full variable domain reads EAEVAQSPRYKITEKSQAVAFWCDPISGHATLYWYRQILGQGPELLVQFQDESVVDDSQLPKDRFSAERLKGVDSTLKIQPAELGDSAMYLCASSLYRGGTDTQYFGPGTRLTVL.